This TCR beta chain was sequenced during a study of T cell repertoires in cytomegalovirus infection. Whole-study context: CMV epitopes in the study were HLA-C-restricted (recently identified) and HLA-B-restricted (well studied). Based on public TCR beta signatures, there were indications of CMV infection and of a matching HLA type. Whole-study findings and limits: Frequencies of public TCR beta families were cumulated, and this identified carriers of CMV plus the relevant HLA.

In the case of this clonotype: What it binds is not known.

TCRdb itself ran the reads through MiXCR, one entry per CDR3 protein. The sample holds hundreds of thousands of distinct CDR3 sequences, about 42% seen once. The CDR3 spans 15 residues. In germline, CDR1 is SGHTA, CDR2 FQGTGA. Trimming left V 3 bases short and J 6 bases short, with 17 bases between. This material consisted of cultured PBMCs, taken from culture after CMV antigen stimulation. The source is a human donor in good health (CMV status not recorded). Some clones in this sample may be carry-over from other donors' samples. The chain joins TRBV7-3 to TRBJ1-1; D is perhaps TRBD1 (6 bases). CDR3 sequence reads: CASSFDGSRGSEAFF. The CDR3 region has the DNA TGTGCCAGCAGCTTTGACGGGTCGAGGGGGTCTGAAGCTTTCTTT.